This TCR beta chain comes out of a study of blood T cell repertoires in COVID-19. Method: immunoSEQ multiplex PCR; TCRdb's copy keeps in-frame clones and lacks some. The data show about 80,000 clones, approximately 80% seen once. CDR3 size: 14 residues. Germline V gene lookup returns CDR1 SNHLY and CDR2 FYNNEI. The V end was cut by 4 bases, the J end by 2 bases, with 9 bases between. This clonotype was obtained from a man older than 75 with active or convalescent COVID-19. The source material was peripheral blood. The V call is TRBV2, the J call TRBJ1-5, with D maybe TRBD1 (6 bases). CDR3 nucleotide sequence: TGTGCCAGCAGTGCCAGGGGTGGCAATCAGCCCCAGCATTTT. The encoded protein is CASSARGGNQPQHF.